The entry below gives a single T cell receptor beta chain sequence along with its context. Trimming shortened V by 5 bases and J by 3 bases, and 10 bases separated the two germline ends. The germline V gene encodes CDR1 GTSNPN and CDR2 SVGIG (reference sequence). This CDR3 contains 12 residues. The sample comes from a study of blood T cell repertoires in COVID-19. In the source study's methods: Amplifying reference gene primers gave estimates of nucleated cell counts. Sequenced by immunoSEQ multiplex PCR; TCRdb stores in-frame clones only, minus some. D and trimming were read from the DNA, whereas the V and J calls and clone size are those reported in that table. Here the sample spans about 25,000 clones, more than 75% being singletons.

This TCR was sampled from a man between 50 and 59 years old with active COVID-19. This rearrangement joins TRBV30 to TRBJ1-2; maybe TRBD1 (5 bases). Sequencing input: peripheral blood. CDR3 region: CAWGDSYYGYTF. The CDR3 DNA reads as TGTGCCTGGGGTGACAGCTACTATGGCTACACCTTC.